The 22 T cell receptor beta chains given below trace back to one sample, sequenced in a study of beta chain features in type 1 diabetes (dated by TCRdb to the late 2010s). The library was made by the immunoSEQ multiplex PCR assay. The High Capacity cDNA Reverse Transcription Kit was used to reverse transcribe all of the isolated RNA, meaning that expressed TCRB transcripts were what got sequenced. In TCRdb, the immuneACCESS table is reduced to in-frame sequences with V and J assigned. These tables do not hold every clone; where another copy was compared, an unresolved V gene accounts for under half, and the others remain unexplained. For this sample the table gives around 250,000 clones, of which over 65% were detected only once. The ten largest clones capture around 0.05% of the sample. The sample taken for sequencing was naive CD4+ T cells from blood. The cell subset or site label of this sample denotes: true naive CD4+ T cells. The receptors come from a young man in good health.

The chain has TRBV28 and TRBJ2-5; D may be TRBD2 (6 bases). Looked up from germline, CDR1 is MDHEN and CDR2 is SYDVKM. The CDR3 loop spans 12 amino acids. V was cut by 5 bases and J by 4 bases, with 8 bases left in between. CDR3 DNA sequence: TGTGCCAGCAGTGAGGGAGGAGAGACCCAGTACTTC. Translated: CASSEGGETQYF.

This clone was picked up one time. This chain links TRBV7-2 with TRBJ2-5; D might be TRBD2 (5 bases). Germline assignment: CDR1 SGHTA and CDR2 FQGNSA. CDR3 length equals 15 residues. The V gene lost 2 bases and the J gene lost 2 bases, with 12 bases spanning the gap. CDR3 DNA: TGTGCCAGCAGCTTAACTCGGCCGGGGCAAGAGACCCAGTACTTC. Amino acids: CASSLTRPGQETQYF.

The V call is TRBV28, the J call TRBJ2-3; D is possibly TRBD1 or TRBD2 (5 bases each). Trimming took 5 bases from V and 9 from J, leaving 15 bases between them. The CDR3 is 13 residues long. Germline assignment: CDR1 MDHEN and CDR2 SYDVKM. This CDR3 reads CASSPGTARTQYF. As DNA, the CDR3 is TGTGCCAGCAGTCCAGGGACCGCAAGGACGCAGTATTTT.

V is TRBV2 and J is TRBJ2-5, with 9 bases aligning to TRBD2. V shed 8 bases, J shed 5 bases, and the junction held 9 bases outside the gene matches. The CDR3 sequence is 14 residues long. Germline assignment: CDR1 SNHLY and CDR2 FYNNEI. CDR3 nucleotides: TGTGCCAGCGTTCAGGCTAGCGGGAAGGAGACCCAGTACTTC. This gives the protein CASVQASGKETQYF.

This chain joins TRBV4-2 and TRBJ1-4; the D is unclear. Germline V gives CDR1 LGHNA, CDR2 YNFKEQ. The CDR3 covers 15 residues. V was trimmed by 4 bases and J by 0 bases, leaving 9 bases between them. The CDR3 reads CASSRQDATNEKLFF. The CDR3 nucleotides are TGTGCCAGCAGCCGGCAGGATGCAACTAATGAAAAACTGTTTTTT.

The chain carries TRBV11-2 and TRBJ2-1; 7 bases map to TRBD2. This CDR3 is 16 amino acids long. Per the germline V gene, CDR1 is SGHAT and CDR2 is FQNNGV. The junction had 5 bases not matched to a gene; V was cut back by 3 bases and J by 0 bases. The CDR3 coding sequence is TGTGCCAGCAGCTTTAGGCGGGAGAGCTCCTACAATGAGCAGTTCTTC. It is translated as CASSFRRESSYNEQFF. Using reference TRBV11-2 and TRBJ2-1 for the parts outside the CDR3, the full variable domain is EAGVAQSPRYKIIEKRQSVAFWCNPISGHATLYWYQQILGQGPKLLIQFQNNGVVDDSQLPKDRFSAERLKGVDSTLKIQPAKLEDSAVYLCASSFRRESSYNEQFFGPGTRLTVL.

This chain links TRBV30 with TRBJ1-4; unclear D gene. The germline gives CDR1 GTSNPN, CDR2 SVGIG (reference sequence). V was clipped by 1 base and J by 1 base, with 10 bases between them. This CDR3 contains 15 residues. In DNA, the CDR3 is TGTGCCTGGAGTGGCGGGCCTATAACTAATGAAAAACTGTTTTTT. Translating gives CAWSGGPITNEKLFF.

Note on this clone: At one boundary the junction diverges from the germline segment, which might be a read error. The CDR3 bases are TGCGCCAGCAGTCAAGGAAACCCGGGACATGATGGCTACACCTTC. Amino acids: CASSQGNPGHDGYTF. V gene TRBV4-3 combines with J gene TRBJ1-2; weak D call: TRBD1 (6 bases). The germline V gene encodes CDR1 LGHNA and CDR2 YSLEER. This CDR3 contains 15 residues.

The table lists this clone with a few counts. The rearrangement links TRBV25-1 to TRBJ2-1; D is uncertain. Germline loops: CDR1 MGHDK, CDR2 SYGVNS. This CDR3 is built from 14 residues. With 3 bases removed from V and 1 base from J, the gap between germline ends came to 7 bases. CDR3 region: CASSDVQSYNEQFF. CDR3 coding DNA: TGTGCCAGCAGTGACGTTCAATCCTACAATGAGCAGTTCTTC.

The chain has TRBV30 and TRBJ1-5; D is uncertain. The CDR3 is made up of 13 amino acids. Germline lookup yields CDR1 GTSNPN and CDR2 SVGIG (reference sequence). Trimming cost V 4 bases and J 6 bases, with 13 bases left between them. The CDR3 region is CAWNGDRGQPQHF. The CDR3 DNA is TGTGCCTGGAATGGGGATCGGGGTCAGCCCCAGCATTTT. Filled out from reference TRBV30 and TRBJ1-5, the complete variable domain reads SQTIHQWPATLVQPVGSPLSLECTVEGTSNPNLYWYRQAAGRGLQLLFYSVGIGQISSEVPQNLSASRPQDRQFILSSKKLLLSDSGFYLCAWNGDRGQPQHFGDGTRLSIL.

V and J are TRBV4-3 and TRBJ2-2; TRBD2 matches at 9 bases. Germline trimming cut 5 bases from V and 5 bases from J; bases unmatched to any gene: 3. CDR3 length equals 14 residues. In germline, CDR1 is LGHNA, CDR2 YSLEER. The CDR3 sequence: CASSAGGPTGELFF. The DNA of the CDR3 is TGCGCCAGCAGCGCGGGAGGGCCGACCGGGGAGCTGTTTTTT.

V usage is TRBV29-1 and J usage is TRBJ2-3, with 8 positions matching TRBD1. The CDR3 loop spans 14 amino acids. V shed 4 bases and J 0 bases; nucleotides not matched to a gene: 3. Germline-derived CDR1 and CDR2 are SQVTM and ANQGSEA. The CDR3 DNA is TGCAGCGTTGCGGGACAGGCAAGCACAGATACGCAGTATTTT. Translating gives CSVAGQASTDTQYF.

This sequence joins TRBV25-1 and TRBJ2-5, with D possibly TRBD1 on 6 matching bases. CDR1 is MGHDK and CDR2 is SYGVNS in the germline V gene. Trimming took off 5 bases at V and 2 bases at J, with 15 bases between the two ends. The CDR3 contains 15 residues. The CDR3 here is CASSFQGLGQETQYF. CDR3 nucleotide sequence: TGTGCCAGCAGTTTTCAGGGGTTGGGGCAAGAGACCCAGTACTTC.

This clone was found a few times. The rearrangement uses TRBV7-2 and TRBJ1-3; tentative D call: TRBD1 (5 bases). The CDR3 extends over 15 amino acids. V lost 5 bases to trimming and J lost 0 bases, with 11 bases between them. In germline, CDR1 is SGHTA, CDR2 FQGNSA. The CDR3: CASSIDSRSGNTIYF. CDR3 sequence (DNA): TGTGCCAGCAGCATTGACAGCCGCTCTGGAAACACCATATATTTT.

Concerning this clone: This sample also contains other DNA sequences that code for the same CDR3. The V gene is TRBV18, the J gene TRBJ2-7, with D hard to call. V lost 1 base and J lost 1, with 2 bases in between. The CDR3 consists of 12 residues. The germline gives CDR1 KGHSH, CDR2 LQKENI. Written as DNA, the CDR3 is TGTGCCAGCTCACCACAGTCCTACGAGCAGTACTTC. This codes for CASSPQSYEQYF.

The chain uses TRBV19 and TRBJ1-2; D is undetermined. Deletions cut 8 bases from V and 4 bases from J, with 8 bases between. The CDR3 is 11 residues long. Germline CDR1 and CDR2: LNHDA and SQIVND (reference sequence). CDR3 in DNA: TGTGCCAGTTTGGCTGGCTATGGCTACACCTTC. Its translation is CASLAGYGYTF.

J is TRBJ1-1 and V is TRBV30; TRBD1 matches 7 bases. Germline CDR1 GTSNPN, CDR2 SVGIG (reference sequence). The CDR3 totals 13 residues. V lost 1 base and J lost 1; bases outside the gene matches: 0. The DNA for the CDR3 is TGTGCCTGGAGTGCAGGGGGGAACACTGAAGCTTTCTTT. Translated, it gives CAWSAGGNTEAFF. Based on the CDR3 plus reference TRBV30 and TRBJ1-1, the full variable domain is SQTIHQWPATLVQPVGSPLSLECTVEGTSNPNLYWYRQAAGRGLQLLFYSVGIGQISSEVPQNLSASRPQDRQFILSSKKLLLSDSGFYLCAWSAGGNTEAFFGQGTRLTVV.

J is TRBJ2-2 and V is TRBV30, with D tentatively TRBD1 (6 bases). The CDR3 loop spans 15 amino acids. CDR1 and CDR2 from the germline V gene are GTSNPN and SVGIG (reference sequence). The V gene lost 2 bases and the J gene lost 6 bases, with 16 bases spanning the gap. CDR3 residues: CAWSRGSSNAGELFF. CDR3 nucleotides: TGTGCCTGGAGTAGGGGGTCCAGTAACGCCGGGGAGCTGTTTTTT.

The chain couples TRBV28 to TRBJ1-2; D is undetermined. V lost 3 bases and J lost 2, with 13 bases in between. The CDR3 covers 15 residues. Germline CDR1 MDHEN, CDR2 SYDVKM. The chain's CDR3 is CASSFRPDSNYGYTF. The CDR3 DNA is TGTGCCAGCAGTTTCAGGCCCGATTCCAACTATGGCTACACCTTC.

The CDR3, as DNA: TGTGCCAGCAGGGAAAATTCACAGCTAGCCAAAAACATTCAGTACTTC. Encoded protein: CASRENSQLAKNIQYF. V gene TRBV2 combines with J gene TRBJ2-4; D remains ambiguous. Per germline, CDR1 SNHLY and CDR2 FYNNEI. The CDR3 loop spans 16 amino acids. V lost 6 bases and J lost 0, with 15 bases in between.

V gene TRBV10-3 combines with J gene TRBJ2-3; D is possibly TRBD2 (5 bases). This CDR3 comprises 14 residues. The germline gives CDR1 ENHRY, CDR2 SYGVKD. Trimming removed 8 bases from V and 2 bases from J, with 14 bases in between. Written as DNA, the CDR3 is TGTGCCATCGGCGTGAGGGTCCCCACAGATACGCAGTATTTT. Translation gives CAIGVRVPTDTQYF.

The rearrangement links TRBV7-9 to TRBJ2-7; D is ambiguous. Germline V lookup: CDR1 SEHNR, CDR2 FQNEAQ (reference sequence). The CDR3 consists of 12 residues. V gave up 1 base and J gave up 2 bases, with 3 bases separating them. CDR3 protein: CASSLETYEQYF. Written as DNA, the CDR3 is TGTGCCAGCAGCTTAGAAACCTACGAGCAGTACTTC.